These T cell receptor beta chains were read from a single sample in a study of blood T cells in healthy people across ages. TCRdb processed the 5' RACE reads anew with MiXCR; each CDR3 protein has one entry. This table has hundreds of thousands of distinct CDR3 sequences, 24% appearing once. The sample was also linked to a second study, of T cells of mothers and their children.

The sample was blood. The receptors were sampled from a boy between 10 and 17 years old in good health. Both conserved end residues are part of each CDR3. The order of the fields is V gene, J gene, D gene, clone size, CDR3 protein, CDR3 DNA. D genes are given only for firm matches. Expanded clones get a size class; other rows say once, few or many, or leave the size out.

V: TRBV4-1
J: TRBJ1-4
D: .
size: .
CDR3: CASSQVGPIATNEKLFF
DNA: TGCGCCAGCAGCCAGGTGGGACCGATAGCAACTAATGAAAAACTGTTTTTT

V: TRBV24-1
J: TRBJ2-2
D: .
size: .
CDR3: CATVGFAGELFF
DNA: TGTGCCACCGTGGGTTTCGCCGGGGAGCTGTTTTTT

V: TRBV7-2
J: TRBJ2-1
D: .
size: .
CDR3: CASSLAGLPYNEQFF
DNA: TGTGCCAGCAGCTTAGCGGGGCTCCCCTACAATGAGCAGTTCTTC

V: TRBV27
J: TRBJ2-5
D: TRBD1
size: many
CDR3: CASSWGTEETQYF
DNA: TGTGCCAGCAGTTGGGGGACAGAGGAGACCCAGTACTTC

V: TRBV27
J: TRBJ2-7
D: .
size: .
CDR3: CASRRAGDYEQYF
DNA: TGTGCCAGCAGAAGAGCTGGGGATTACGAGCAGTACTTC

V: TRBV18
J: TRBJ1-1
D: TRBD1
size: .
CDR3: CASSPNRGGMNTEAFF
DNA: TGTGCCAGCTCACCGAACAGGGGAGGAATGAACACTGAAGCTTTCTTT

V: TRBV4-3
J: TRBJ2-1
D: TRBD1
size: few
CDR3: CASSQGLGTGENEQFF
DNA: TGCGCCAGCAGCCAAGGCCTGGGGACAGGAGAAAATGAGCAGTTCTTC

V: TRBV7-2
J: TRBJ1-5
D: TRBD1
size: .
CDR3: CASSLDGQVPSWPQHF
DNA: TGTGCCAGCAGCTTAGACGGACAGGTCCCGTCGTGGCCCCAGCATTTT

V: TRBV2
J: TRBJ2-1
D: TRBD2
size: .
CDR3: CASSGGLAGRNEQFF
DNA: TGTGCCAGCAGTGGGGGACTAGCGGGTCGAAATGAGCAGTTCTTC

V: TRBV15
J: TRBJ2-5
D: TRBD1
size: .
CDR3: CATSRRTGEETQYF
DNA: TGTGCCACCAGCAGACGGACAGGGGAAGAGACCCAGTACTTC

V: TRBV28
J: TRBJ2-1
D: .
size: .
CDR3: CASSPHSKLPTEYNEQFF
DNA: TGTGCCAGCAGCCCACACTCAAAACTACCCACCGAGTACAATGAGCAGTTCTTC

V: TRBV9
J: TRBJ2-5
D: TRBD2
size: .
CDR3: CASSVAGGIQETQYF
DNA: TGTGCCAGCAGCGTAGCGGGAGGGATCCAAGAGACCCAGTACTTC

V: TRBV7-9
J: TRBJ2-5
D: .
size: .
CDR3: CSSSTQETQYF
DNA: TGTTCCAGCAGCACTCAAGAGACCCAGTACTTC

V: TRBV2
J: TRBJ1-4
D: .
size: few
CDR3: CASTGLRGGEKLFF
DNA: TGTGCCAGCACGGGGCTCAGAGGGGGTGAAAAACTGTTTTTT

V: TRBV6-2/TRBV6-3
J: TRBJ2-3
D: .
size: .
CDR3: CASSPSLGSTDTQYF
DNA: TGTGCCAGCAGCCCCAGTCTGGGGAGCACAGATACGCAGTATTTT

V: TRBV27
J: TRBJ2-7
D: .
size: once
CDR3: CASSSGGPGYEQYF
DNA: TGTGCCAGCAGCTCGGGGGGCCCGGGATACGAGCAGTACTTC

V: TRBV9
J: TRBJ2-5
D: .
size: few
CDR3: CASGFEGLETQYF
DNA: TGTGCCAGCGGATTTGAGGGTTTGGAGACCCAGTACTTC

V: TRBV12-3/TRBV12-4
J: TRBJ2-1
D: .
size: .
CDR3: CASSPDIVEQFF
DNA: TGTGCCAGCAGCCCGGACATCGTTGAGCAGTTCTTC

V: TRBV2
J: TRBJ2-5
D: TRBD2
size: .
CDR3: CASIRGRTSIQETQYF
DNA: TGTGCCAGCATTCGCGGGAGGACGTCGATCCAAGAGACCCAGTACTTC

V: TRBV2
J: TRBJ1-6
D: .
size: .
CDR3: CASSERRSYNSPLHF
DNA: TGTGCCAGCAGTGAACGCAGGAGCTATAATTCACCCCTCCACTTT

V: TRBV4-3
J: TRBJ1-1
D: .
size: few
CDR3: CASSQDRVSLNTEAFF
DNA: TGCGCCAGCAGCCAAGATAGAGTCTCATTGAACACTGAAGCTTTCTTT

V: TRBV6-5
J: TRBJ2-5
D: TRBD2
size: few
CDR3: CASSYLAGRKETQYF
DNA: TGTGCCAGCAGTTACTTAGCGGGACGGAAAGAGACCCAGTACTTC

V: TRBV29-1
J: TRBJ1-1
D: .
size: .
CDR3: CSVDPTEAFF
DNA: TGCAGCGTTGATCCCACTGAAGCTTTCTTT

V: TRBV6-6
J: TRBJ1-2
D: .
size: .
CDR3: CASSYSGRAGRGYTF
DNA: TGTGCCAGCAGTTACTCGGGCAGGGCCGGTCGCGGCTACACCTTC

V: TRBV11-2
J: TRBJ2-2
D: .
size: .
CDR3: CASSPPGAGELFF
DNA: TGTGCCAGCAGCCCCCCGGGGGCCGGGGAGCTGTTTTTT

V: TRBV5-1
J: TRBJ2-1
D: TRBD1
size: few
CDR3: CASSLLTGGKDEQFF
DNA: TGCGCCAGCAGCTTGCTGACAGGGGGCAAGGATGAGCAGTTCTTC

V: TRBV13
J: TRBJ2-7
D: TRBD1
size: .
CDR3: CASSWTGASEEQYF
DNA: TGTGCCAGCTCCTGGACAGGGGCCTCGGAAGAGCAGTACTTC

V: TRBV7-9
J: TRBJ2-2
D: .
size: few
CDR3: CASSLIISSTGELFF
DNA: TGTGCCAGCAGCTTAATCATTAGCAGCACCGGGGAGCTGTTTTTT